The 13 T cell receptor beta chains below were found in one sample sequenced in a study of blood T cell repertoires in COVID-19. Measured with immunoSEQ multiplex PCR; TCRdb has only the in-frame clones, and not every one. The sample shows a few hundred thousand clones, 89% of them seen only once. Sequences were obtained from peripheral blood. These receptor sequences come from a woman aged 40 to 55 who had recovered from COVID-19.

This clone was observed a few times. The V gene is TRBV28, the J gene TRBJ1-4; 11 bases line up with TRBD1. CDR1 is MDHEN and CDR2 is SYDVKM in the germline V gene. The CDR3 is 15 residues long. Trimming took 5 bases from V and 7 from J; bases not matched to a gene: 6. CDR3: CASSRGQGALEKLFF. The CDR3 bases are TGTGCCAGCAGTCGCGGACAGGGGGCGCTTGAAAAACTGTTTTTT. The full variable domain, completed using reference TRBV28 and TRBJ1-4, is DVKVTQSSRYLVKRTGEKVFLECVQDMDHENMFWYRQDPGLGLRLIYFSYDVKMKEKGDIPEGYSVSREKKERFSLILESASTNQTSMYLCASSRGQGALEKLFFGSGTQLSVL.

The gene calls are TRBV3-1 (or the pseudogene TRBV3-2) and TRBJ2-1, with D perhaps matching TRBD1 (6 bases). CDR3 length equals 16 residues. V lost 4 bases and J 8 bases, leaving 21 bases between the germline ends. Germline lookup yields CDR1 LGHDT and CDR2 YNNKEL (reference sequence). The CDR3 DNA reads TGTGCCAGCAGCCCCTGGCAGGGACAAAACGGCCATGAGCAGTTCTTC. The encoded protein is CASSPWQGQNGHEQFF.

Here the CDR3 reads CASRPGLNTGELFF. Here the CDR3 DNA reads TGTGCCAGCCGACCGGGACTTAACACCGGGGAGCTGTTTTTT. The chain employs TRBV2 and TRBJ2-2, with D maybe TRBD2 (6 bases). The germline V gene has CDR1 SNHLY and CDR2 FYNNEI. The V end was cut by 8 bases, the J end by 2 bases, with 12 bases between. The CDR3 contains 14 residues.

The gene calls are TRBV6-2 or TRBV6-3 and TRBJ2-7; D possibly corresponds to TRBD2 (5 bases). The V gene lost 4 bases and the J gene lost 4 bases, with 14 bases spanning the gap. Germline CDR1 is MNHEY and CDR2 is SVGEGT. The CDR3 extends over 14 amino acids. The CDR3 spells CASSSIAPGYEQYF. CDR3 nucleotide sequence: TGTGCCAGCAGTTCCATCGCCCCGGGGTACGAGCAGTACTTC.

V usage is TRBV9 and J usage is TRBJ2-5; 10 nucleotides match TRBD2. V dropped 0 bases and J dropped 5; count of bases not matched to a gene: 1. CDR3 size: 14 residues. Germline assignment: CDR1 SGDLS and CDR2 YYNGEE. The CDR3 is CASSVDSGRETQYF. The CDR3 DNA reads as TGTGCCAGCAGCGTAGATAGCGGGAGGGAGACCCAGTACTTC.

This chain uses TRBV28 with TRBJ2-7; D is unclear. The germline gives CDR1 MDHEN, CDR2 SYDVKM. The CDR3 runs to 13 residues. Trimming took 1 base from V and 7 from J, leaving 11 bases between them. The CDR3 here is CASSLSGIWEQYF. CDR3 sequence (DNA): TGTGCCAGCAGTTTATCCGGTATCTGGGAGCAGTACTTC.

The chain combines TRBV18 with TRBJ1-5; 7 bases align to TRBD1. Germline lookup yields CDR1 KGHSH and CDR2 LQKENI. With 6 bases clipped from V and 5 bases from J, the junction kept 10 bases outside the gene matches. The CDR3 spans 15 residues. CDR3 amino acids: CASSLGQVSDQPQHF. The CDR3 DNA reads TGTGCCAGCTCCCTTGGACAGGTCTCCGATCAGCCCCAGCATTTT.

This chain links TRBV9 with TRBJ1-4; 7 nucleotides match TRBD1. The CDR3 spans 16 residues. J lost 7 bases, V lost 0 bases, and 9 bases had no gene match. Germline V lookup: CDR1 SGDLS, CDR2 YYNGEE. The CDR3 region is CASSVAVNRGVEKLFF. The CDR3 DNA reads TGTGCCAGCAGCGTAGCCGTCAACAGGGGTGTTGAAAAACTGTTTTTT.

This clone was recorded only once. This chain connects TRBV19 to TRBJ2-1; 12 positions agree with TRBD1. Trimming removed 5 bases from V and 11 bases from J; junction bases left unmatched: 4. Germline values: CDR1 LNHDA, CDR2 SQIVND (reference sequence). The CDR3 has 13 residues. The CDR3 loop reads CASSAGTGGQQFF. In DNA form, the CDR3 reads TGTGCCAGTAGTGCCGGGACAGGGGGCCAGCAGTTCTTC.

The chain recombines TRBV7-2 with TRBJ2-1, with TRBD2 as a possible D gene (5 bases). In germline, CDR1 is SGHTA, CDR2 FQGNSA. CDR3 size: 14 residues. V was clipped by 6 bases and J by 0 bases, with 9 bases between them. CDR3 sequence: CASRGAISYNEQFF. The CDR3, as DNA: TGTGCCAGCAGGGGAGCAATCTCCTACAATGAGCAGTTCTTC.

The chain recombines TRBV6-5 with TRBJ1-4, with TRBD1 as a possible D gene (6 bases). This CDR3 is 14 amino acids long. Trimming took 8 bases from V and 8 from J, leaving 18 bases between them. Germline values: CDR1 MNHEY, CDR2 SVGAGI. CDR3 coding DNA: TGTGCCAGCCTACCTACAGGGCCAAGGGAAAAACTGTTTTTT. Protein sequence: CASLPTGPREKLFF.

The V gene is TRBV24-1, the J gene TRBJ2-2, with a possible D match to TRBD2 (6 bases). The CDR3 length is 16 residues. Germline loops: CDR1 KGHDR, CDR2 SFDVKD. Trimming removed 9 bases from V and 1 base from J, with 17 bases in between. CDR3 in DNA: TGTGCCACCGCCCCCCCGGGACTCCGGAACACCGGGGAGCTGTTTTTT. Protein: CATAPPGLRNTGELFF.

CDR3 bases: TGTGCCAGCAGCGTGAACGTAGATTACGAGCAGTACTTC. Translated: CASSVNVDYEQYF. The chain employs TRBV9 and TRBJ2-7; D is uncertain. The CDR3 extends over 13 amino acids. Trimming took 2 bases from V and 4 from J, leaving 10 bases between them. Germline V gene sequence: CDR1 SGDLS, CDR2 YYNGEE.